Here is one T cell receptor (beta chain) with its context. Its binding antigen is unknown. No clone much larger than this one lies a single base away; base qualities are absent. These data come from a study of blood T cells in healthy people across ages (dated by TCRdb to between 2014 and 2017). With respect to the entire study: Template switching captured roughly one uniquely barcoded TCR beta cDNA molecule per two T cells in model experiments. The donors were divided into four age groups: young (average approximately 17 years), middle-aged (about 39), aged (around 59) and long-lived (roughly 82). Age-related changes in TCR beta repertoire diversity were measured in the study by deep sequencing normalized with unique cDNA molecular identifiers. The study analyzed two additional independent replicas of 1 million unique cDNA reads from the same blood draw for two donors, one aged 18 to 29 and one aged 80 or older.

Receptor amplification or capture employed 5' RACE. Sequencing instrument: Illumina HiSeq 2500. A second PCR of roughly 6 to 11 cycles was run with a J-beta primer mix and a sample-barcoded 5' primer. Each TCR beta cDNA molecule received a unique molecular identifier from a template-switch 5' adaptor carrying 12 random nucleotides. At least 3 million CDR3-containing paired-end reads were obtained from each sample. All of the RNA was converted into first-strand cDNA using the Mint cDNA synthesis kit, with a TRBC-specific oligonucleotide serving as the primer. All cDNA was treated with uracil-DNA glycosylase and then went through a first 18-cycle PCR with the universal primers M1SS and BC2_uni_R. Processing in the source paper ran as follows. Normalization of each sample was performed by random selection of 1 million high-quality reads, each carrying a distinct molecular identifier. Instead of being binned into consensus sequences, reads with shared molecular identifiers were discarded. MiTCR, set to a Q25 quality threshold and the strictest error-elimination algorithm, was used for CDR3 identification, clonotype clustering and error correction. A nonparametric unseen species model using Euler transformation provided a lower-bound estimate of total TCR beta diversity. TCRdb reran the public reads through fastp at Q25 and MiXCR, keeping productive beta chains. Every entry covers one CDR3 protein and lists the most common genes and DNA from its rows. The V and J calls here are based on TCRdb, not the publication. This sample gives over 750,000 distinct CDR3 sequences in total; roughly 25% of them show up just once. Of the sample, around 9.2% is held by the ten largest clones.

The approximately 40 donors, aged about 6 to 95 years, were systemically healthy Caucasian individuals from Russia. Ten milliliters of peripheral blood were drawn from each donor into EDTA-treated Vacutainer tubes. PBMCs were isolated by Ficoll-Paque density-gradient centrifugation, with at least 6 million obtained per sample. Trizol reagent was used to extract total RNA from the PBMCs, yielding at least 6 micrograms per sample. Naive CD45RAhigh/CD27high T cell percentages were measured by flow cytometry on a PBMC aliquot from every donor. Overall results and qualifications from the work: Compared with the aged group, the long-lived group had more naive CD4+ T cells, fewer expanded clones and increased TCR diversity, a pattern suggesting age selection. Observed TCR beta diversity per million T cells fell roughly linearly with age, and a significant reduction was already apparent by age approximately 40. Estimates of total diversity from one million sequenced T cells were regarded as lower bounds and underestimates. Since profiling was done on bulk unsorted PBMCs, naive and antigen-experienced compartments could not be conclusively compared. Because the CMV infection status of the donors was unknown, age-related changes in expanded clonotypes may potentially have been confounded. A strong correlation was found between observed TCR beta diversity and the percentage of naive T cells measured by flow cytometry.

This same sample was also taken into another study, of T cells of mothers and their children. In that second paper, the authors write: Nine systemically healthy Caucasian individuals, comprising three mothers and their six children, were included as donors. cDNA synthesis consumed the entire amount of extracted RNA, loaded at 1.5 ug RNA in each 15 ul reaction. In the second PCR, sample barcodes and 2-4 random nucleotides were introduced via the M1S primer. Over 9.5 million TCR beta CDR3 reads were obtained for each mother, and millions of reads were obtained for each child. TCR recombination output is similarly shaped by thymic selection in related and unrelated pairs, with a minor effect exerted by inherited differences. Normalized repertoire overlap was always found to be slightly, but never significantly, higher in related mother-child pairs than in unrelated mother-child pairs. Persistent microchimeric T cell clones were not detected, at a sensitivity of approximately 93 clones per million clonotypes. To look for features that set related mother-child pairs apart from unrelated individuals, the researchers ran deep NGS to compare the TCR beta repertoires of mothers and children. The mean age was about 38 +/- 4 years for the mothers and about 12 +/- 4 years for the children. After adapters were ligated using NEBNext reagents, the libraries underwent 100+100 nt paired-end sequencing on an Illumina HiSeq 2000. To prevent cross-contamination, the mother and child libraries were prepared one month apart and sequenced in separate runs. Each donor had between about 500,000 and 2,100,000 distinct TCR beta clonotypes identified. Naive TCR beta clonotypes were estimated from low-frequency clonotypes matched to each donor's FACS-determined naive share, without sorting.

Sequenced: blood. The sequence was obtained from a boy between 10 and 17 years old in good health.

The DNA reads TGCGCCAGCAGCCAAGATCGAAACCCCAGCGGGCCAGCCTACGAGCAGTACTTC. Its translation reads: CASSQDRNPSGPAYEQYF. The chain couples TRBV4-3 to TRBJ2-7; the D segment could be TRBD2, given 6 matching bases. The germline V gene gives CDR1 as LGHNA and CDR2 as YSLEER. Trimming at the junction amounts to 0 bases on V and 2 bases on J, and the germline ends lie 20 bases apart. The CDR3 spans 18 residues, from the cysteine through the phenylalanine. Only the CDR3 region is kept as DNA, spanning 54 bases read in frame from base 1.